The 9 T cell receptor beta chains given below trace back to one sample, sequenced in a study of tumor and adjacent non-tumor tissue in lung cancer. RNA was extracted from bulk tissue without any cell sorting. Three rounds of nested PCR, following a modified ARM-PCR protocol, produced the TCRbeta library. Each CDR3 protein is one row after TCRdb ran MiXCR on the multiplex PCR reads. The top ten hold under 30% of the sample, which has 200,000 to 250,000 distinct CDR3 sequences, over 55% seen once. What was sequenced was lung tumor tissue. Receptor source: a man aged 55 to 70 with non-small cell lung cancer.

V gene TRBV6-2 or TRBV6-3 combines with J gene TRBJ2-2; D gene unclear. This CDR3 region has 12 residues. Trimming removed 7 bases from V and 6 bases from J, with 9 bases in between. CDR1 and CDR2 from the germline V gene are MNHEY and SVGEGT. In nucleotides, the CDR3 is TGTGCCAGCACCCTTTGGCCCGGGGAGCTGTTTTTT. Residues: CASTLWPGELFF.

Details on this clonotype: One end of the junction fails to match germline, which may point to a read error. The rearrangement links TRBV12-3 or TRBV12-4 to TRBJ2-5, with 10 bases that match TRBD1. The CDR3 covers 14 residues. The DNA for the CDR3 is TGTGCCAGCAGCAAGGACAGGGGGTTGGAGACCCACTACTTC. Protein: CASSKDRGLETHYF.

Comments on this clonotype: Without the conserved terminal phenylalanine or tryptophan, this CDR3 likely stems from a read error. In DNA form, the CDR3 reads TGCATCATTGTTAGACCGGGGGCTTCCTACAATGAGCAGTTCCTC. Protein product: CIIVRPGASYNEQFL. V is TRBV20-1 and J is TRBJ2-1; D possibly matches TRBD1 or TRBD2 (6 bases each). This CDR3 comprises 15 residues. CDR1 and CDR2 (germline): DFQATT, SNEGSKA (reference sequence).

This clonotype occurred once. No conserved phenylalanine or tryptophan ends this CDR3, so it is likely a read error. This chain links TRBV11-3 with TRBJ2-7; D gene ambiguous. The CDR3 is 13 residues long. The germline V and J ends were trimmed by 9 bases and 2 bases, with 14 bases remaining between them. The V gene's germline CDR1 is SGHNT and CDR2 YENEEA. CDR3 sequence (DNA): TGTGCCAGTAGATACGGGCAGACCTACGAGCAGTACTAC. Encoded protein: CASRYGQTYEQYY.

In the case of this clonotype: The junction and the germline gene differ at one end; a read error may be behind it. This chain uses TRBV20-1 with TRBJ1-5, with TRBD1 as a possible D gene (6 bases). Germline values: CDR1 DFQATT, CDR2 SNEGSKA (reference sequence). CDR3 length: 16 residues. The CDR3 here is CSARDGGWVGDQPQNF. CDR3 in DNA: TGCAGTGCTAGAGATGGGGGCTGGGTTGGGGATCAGCCCCAGAATTTT.

Note on this clonotype: The junction does not match germline at one end; this may be a read error. The genes are TRBV6-2 or TRBV6-3 and TRBJ2-2, with a weak D call TRBD2 (5 bases). The CDR3 length is 12 residues. The germline V gene has CDR1 MNHEY and CDR2 SVGEGT. As DNA, the CDR3 is TGTGCCAGCACCCTTTGGCCCGGGGAGCTGCTTTTT. As protein: CASTLWPGELLF.

Notes on this clonotype: A read error may explain this, as a much larger clone is one base away. The chain recombines TRBV4-2 with TRBJ1-2; D remains ambiguous. Germline CDR1 is LGHNA and CDR2 is YNFKEQ. The CDR3 length is 15 residues. V lost 4 bases and J lost 0, with 12 bases in between. The CDR3 sequence is CASSPRREANYGYTF. CDR3 DNA: TGTGCCAGCAGCCCCAGGAGGGAGGCTAACTATGGCTACACCTTC.

Turning to this clonotype: A junction end diverges from the germline sequence, so it may reflect a read error. The chain joins TRBV11-3 to TRBJ2-3; a weak D match, TRBD2 (5 bases). This CDR3 contains 16 residues. Germline assignment: CDR1 SGHNT and CDR2 YENEEA. CDR3 coding DNA: TGTACCAGCAGCCCATGCACATCGAGGGTCACAGATACGCAGTATTTT. It is translated as CTSSPCTSRVTDTQYF.

This clonotype was observed a single time. This rearrangement joins TRBV28 to TRBJ1-5; 7 nucleotides match TRBD1. This CDR3 is 19 amino acids long. V lost 2 bases to trimming and J lost 0 bases; unmatched junction nucleotides: 13. CDR1 MDHEN and CDR2 SYDVKM come from the germline V gene. The CDR3 bases are TGTGCCAGCAGTTTACCCGGGACAGAGGCGATATATAGCAATCAGCCCCAGCATTTT. Protein product: CASSLPGTEAIYSNQPQHF.